This record concerns one T cell receptor beta chain sequence. Its antigen is as yet unknown. The PCR contained 60 Vbeta and 13 Jbeta primers. Assay: immunoSEQ multiplex PCR; the TCRdb copy retains only in-frame clones and omits some. The table shows over 100,000 clones, with 70% to 85% occurring only once. The data were obtained in a study of cytomegalovirus exposure and HLA in healthy donors. This CDR3 is built from 14 residues. V was cut by 2 bases and J by 4 bases, with 13 bases left in between. Germline loops: CDR1 SGDLS, CDR2 YYNGEE. Study-wide results and limits: In a later analysis, common viral pathogens appeared linked to several of the most significant clusters. It was about 180 TCR beta chains that were listed as cytomegalovirus-associated.

The V and J genes are TRBV9 and TRBJ2-7; D not resolved. The sequencing input was PBMCs. This sequence was found in a woman aged 18-29 years in good health and CMV-seropositive. The CDR3 DNA sequence: TGTGCCAGCAGCGTTTCGGTAACAGCTTACGAGCAGTACTTC. It codes for CASSVSVTAYEQYF.